This TCR beta chain was profiled in a study of cytomegalovirus exposure and HLA in healthy donors. About the study: An earlier analysis found fewer than 120 million unique TCR beta sequences from approximately 200 million T cells. Approximately 85 million unique TCRs from HLA-typed donors made up an early data release. The study, taken as a whole, reports: The likely origin of a cluster of highly shared sequence variants was a sequencing artifact. Clonal expansion, a later analysis showed, was greater in HLA-associated TCR beta chains than in equally common others.

CDR1 is SGHRS and CDR2 is YFSETQ in the germline V gene. V lost 6 bases and J 8 bases, leaving 20 bases between the germline ends. The CDR3 spans 14 residues. This clone has only a few counts. Its antigen is unidentified. Primers: 60 Vbeta forward and 13 Jbeta reverse. Method: immunoSEQ multiplex PCR; TCRdb's copy keeps in-frame clones and lacks some. The data hold around 160,000 clones, with around 78% observed a single time. The chain recombines TRBV5-1 with TRBJ1-2; D not certain. The TCR comes from a woman between 40 and 55 years old in good health and CMV-seronegative. Material: PBMCs. Here the CDR3 reads CASMGSNQYSGYTF. CDR3 DNA sequence: TGCGCCAGCATGGGGAGCAACCAATACTCAGGCTACACCTTC.